Shown below are 23 T cell receptor beta chains from a single sample sequenced in a study of T cell responses to AZD1222 COVID-19 vaccine. Sequenced by immunoSEQ multiplex PCR; TCRdb stores in-frame clones only, minus some. The table records roughly 45,000 clones, approximately 88% of them present only once. The sample in question was peripheral blood, obtained 28 days after the second AZD1222 dose. The source of these receptors is an adult who received the AZD1222 COVID-19 vaccine.

V gene TRBV27 combines with J gene TRBJ2-7; the D is unclear. Trimming cost V 4 bases and J 4 bases, with 11 bases left between them. This CDR3 region has 13 residues. Germline V gives CDR1 MNHEY, CDR2 SMNVEV (reference sequence). The CDR3 bases are TGTGCCAGCAGTTCTACCCCCCGGTACGAGCAGTACTTC. This codes for CASSSTPRYEQYF.

This chain uses TRBV19 with TRBJ2-7; 7 positions agree with TRBD1. Germline loops: CDR1 LNHDA, CDR2 SQIVND (reference sequence). J gave up 3 bases and V 4 bases, and 6 bases lay outside the gene matches. This CDR3 contains 14 residues. CDR3 nucleotide sequence: TGTGCCAGTAGTAGACAGGGATTCGGCTACGAGCAGTACTTC. Amino acid sequence: CASSRQGFGYEQYF.

The CDR3, as DNA: TGTGCCAGCAGCTTCAGAAGACCGGGACAGGAGCGGAAAGCTTTCTTT. This encodes CASSFRRPGQERKAFF. The chain recombines TRBV11-2 with TRBJ1-1; 8 positions match TRBD1. The CDR3 length is 16 residues. CDR1 is SGHAT, CDR2 FQNNGV, per germline. The junction had 15 bases not matched to a gene; V was cut back by 3 bases and J by 9 bases.

J is TRBJ1-4 and V is TRBV5-6, with D possibly matching TRBD1 (5 bases). Per germline, CDR1 SGHDT and CDR2 YYEEEE. The ends were cut back, 3 bases at V and 7 bases at J, with 19 bases in the middle. The CDR3 is 16 residues long. The CDR3 is CASSSTGLLTGEKLFF. The CDR3 DNA sequence: TGTGCCAGCAGCTCAACGGGACTTCTTACGGGTGAAAAACTGTTTTTT.

This chain links TRBV3-1 (or the pseudogene TRBV3-2) with TRBJ1-2; D possibly corresponds to TRBD1 (6 bases). This CDR3 has 15 residues. Germline V gene sequence: CDR1 LGHDT, CDR2 YNNKEL (reference sequence). V was shortened by 3 bases and J by 3 bases, with 14 bases between the two germline ends. The CDR3 DNA is TGTGCCAGCAGCCAGGGAGGACAGACGTACTATGGCTACACCTTC. This gives the protein CASSQGGQTYYGYTF.

The chain is built from TRBV6-1 and TRBJ1-1; D is unresolved. The CDR3 runs 13 residues. Trimming cost V 3 bases and J 5 bases, with 10 bases left between them. Germline CDR1 and CDR2: MNHNS and SASEGT. DNA for the CDR3: TGTGCCAGCAGTGAGACGGGATGGACTGAAGCTTTCTTT. Its protein is CASSETGWTEAFF.

The chain has TRBV6-5 and TRBJ1-1, with D maybe TRBD1 (6 bases). Trimming cost V 8 bases and J 0 bases, with 16 bases left between them. Germline lookup yields CDR1 MNHEY and CDR2 SVGAGI. The CDR3 runs 15 residues. The CDR3 spells CASSAAGAMNTEAFF. The CDR3 nucleotides read TGTGCCAGCTCCGCGGCAGGGGCTATGAACACTGAAGCTTTCTTT.

The V gene is TRBV10-2, the J gene TRBJ2-5, with a weak D call TRBD1 (6 bases). Germline CDR1 WSHSY, CDR2 SAAADI. Trimming left V 6 bases short and J 2 bases short, with 10 bases between. The CDR3 covers 13 residues. CDR3 amino acids: CASSPGQQETQYF. Here the CDR3 DNA reads TGCGCCAGCAGCCCCGGACAGCAAGAGACCCAGTACTTC.

This clone was found a few times. This chain uses TRBV28 with TRBJ1-2; TRBD1 is a possible D gene (6 bases). The ends were cut back, 3 bases at V and 4 bases at J, with 9 bases in the middle. Germline loops: CDR1 MDHEN, CDR2 SYDVKM. The CDR3 spans 13 residues. The chain's CDR3 is CASSFGQIYGYTF. The CDR3 nucleotides read TGTGCCAGCAGTTTCGGACAGATCTATGGCTACACCTTC.

The chain has TRBV4-2 and TRBJ1-5; 7 bases line up with TRBD1. The CDR3 contains 15 residues. Germline-derived CDR1 and CDR2 are LGHNA and YNFKEQ. The junction had 4 bases not matched to a gene; V was cut back by 4 bases and J by 1 base. The CDR3 loop reads CASSPQGRSNQPQHF. CDR3 coding DNA: TGTGCCAGCAGCCCACAGGGGAGAAGCAATCAGCCCCAGCATTTT.

This sequence joins TRBV3-1 (or the pseudogene TRBV3-2) and TRBJ2-2, with 10 positions matching TRBD2. Germline V gives CDR1 LGHDT, CDR2 YNNKEL (reference sequence). V dropped 7 bases and J dropped 0; count of bases not matched to a gene: 8. This CDR3 comprises 17 residues. The CDR3 coding sequence is TGTGCCAGCACCCCAGTAGCGGGGGGCGCGAACACCGGGGAGCTGTTTTTT. Its translation: CASTPVAGGANTGELFF.

There are a few counts of this clone. This chain connects TRBV9 to TRBJ2-5; D tentatively reads TRBD1 or TRBD2 (5 bases each). The CDR3 runs 16 residues. The V and J ends lost 3 bases and 6 bases respectively, with 21 bases between them. CDR1 is SGDLS and CDR2 is YYNGEE in the germline V gene. CDR3 sequence: CASSAPPDGGVKTQYF. The DNA for the CDR3 is TGTGCCAGCAGCGCGCCCCCCGATGGGGGTGTGAAGACCCAGTACTTC.

The rearrangement uses TRBV6-1 and TRBJ1-5; D might be TRBD1 (5 bases). Germline V gene sequence: CDR1 MNHNS, CDR2 SASEGT. The V end was cut by 4 bases, the J end by 0 bases, with 19 bases between. The CDR3 totals 18 residues. The CDR3 reads CASSGSAGGGRSNQPQHF. The CDR3 nucleotides read TGTGCCAGCAGTGGAAGCGCCGGGGGAGGTCGTAGCAATCAGCCCCAGCATTTT.

This clone appeared a single time. The genes are TRBV2 and TRBJ2-5; 13 bases map to TRBD2. CDR3 size: 18 residues. Germline V gene sequence: CDR1 SNHLY, CDR2 FYNNEI. After removal of 7 bases from V and 2 bases from J, the junction contained 13 bases not matched to a gene. CDR3 DNA sequence: TGTGCCAGCACGATTGGGACTAGCGGGGTGAATGGGCAAGAGACCCAGTACTTC. It is translated as CASTIGTSGVNGQETQYF.

The chain links TRBV6-5 to TRBJ1-6, with 7 bases lining up with TRBD1. The V and J ends lost 7 bases and 8 bases, in that order; junction bases with no gene match: 8. The V gene's germline CDR1 is MNHEY and CDR2 SVGAGI. The length of the CDR3 is 14 residues. The CDR3: CASTTGVAYSPLHF. The CDR3 nucleotides are TGTGCCAGCACCACAGGGGTTGCCTATTCACCCCTCCACTTT.

The CDR3 sequence is CASSLAASGGGADTQYF. The CDR3 bases are TGTGCCAGCAGCTTGGCGGCTAGCGGGGGGGGCGCAGATACGCAGTATTTT. The chain employs TRBV5-6 and TRBJ2-3, with 12 positions matching TRBD2. Germline assignment: CDR1 SGHDT and CDR2 YYEEEE. This CDR3 contains 17 residues. V lost 0 bases and J lost 4; bases outside the gene matches: 6.

The chain carries TRBV30 and TRBJ1-3; no firm D call. Trimming removed 2 bases from V and 0 bases from J, with 8 bases in between. The CDR3 runs 14 residues. Looked up from germline, CDR1 is GTSNPN and CDR2 is SVGIG (reference sequence). The DNA of the CDR3 is TGTGCCTGGAGTACGGGAAACTCTGGAAACACCATATATTTT. It specifies CAWSTGNSGNTIYF.

This clone was seen a handful of times. The chain employs TRBV28 and TRBJ2-1; 7 nucleotides align to TRBD2. From germline, CDR1 is MDHEN and CDR2 SYDVKM. Trimming cost V 3 bases and J 8 bases; bases outside gene matches: 7. The CDR3 has 14 residues. The CDR3 bases are TGTGCCAGCAGTTTTGGGCAGGCGGGAGATGAGCAGTTCTTC. Its translation is CASSFGQAGDEQFF. The full variable domain, in which reference TRBV28 and TRBJ2-1 provide the parts outside the CDR3, is DVKVTQSSRYLVKRTGEKVFLECVQDMDHENMFWYRQDPGLGLRLIYFSYDVKMKEKGDIPEGYSVSREKKERFSLILESASTNQTSMYLCASSFGQAGDEQFFGPGTRLTVL.

The V gene is TRBV5-4, the J gene TRBJ2-1; D not resolved. Trimming removed 4 bases at V and 12 bases at J, with 17 bases between. The germline V gene has CDR1 SGHNT and CDR2 YYREEE (reference sequence). The CDR3 spans 13 residues. The CDR3 here is CASSVPRVEGQFF. The CDR3 bases are TGTGCCAGCAGCGTGCCTAGGGTTGAAGGGCAGTTCTTC.

The rearrangement uses TRBV30 and TRBJ1-2; the D is unclear. Trimming stripped 1 base from V and 4 bases from J, with 13 bases between. CDR1 is GTSNPN and CDR2 is SVGIG in the germline V gene (reference sequence). There are 14 residues in the CDR3. CDR3 DNA sequence: TGTGCCTGGAGTGCCCCGGGCGTCACCTATGGCTACACCTTC. This encodes CAWSAPGVTYGYTF.

The chain joins TRBV7-9 to TRBJ1-2; maybe TRBD1 (6 bases). V was shortened by 5 bases and J by 2 bases, with 18 bases between the two germline ends. Germline-derived CDR1 and CDR2 are SEHNR and FQNEAQ (reference sequence). There are 16 residues in the CDR3. CDR3 sequence: CASSTTVGTQNYGYTF. The CDR3 DNA reads as TGTGCCAGCAGCACGACGGTCGGGACACAAAACTATGGCTACACCTTC.

The V call is TRBV5-1, the J call TRBJ2-6; D ambiguous. Germline V lookup: CDR1 SGHRS, CDR2 YFSETQ. The CDR3 sequence is 14 residues long. The CDR3 region has the DNA TGCCGTAGGCAGATTTTCTCTGGGGCCAACGTCCTGACTTTC. Its translation: CRRQIFSGANVLTF.

CDR3 bases: TGTGCCACCGGTGTGGGCCGTAGCACAGATACGCAGTATTTT. This gives the protein CATGVGRSTDTQYF. The rearrangement uses TRBV15 and TRBJ2-3; no definite D call. Germline V gene sequence: CDR1 LNHNV, CDR2 YYDKDF (reference sequence). Deletions cut 8 bases from V and 0 bases from J, with 12 bases between. This CDR3 contains 14 residues.